A single TCR beta chain is shown here with its context. The CDR3 extends over 13 amino acids. CDR1 SGHDN and CDR2 FVKESK come from the germline V gene. Trimming cost V 5 bases and J 7 bases, with 14 bases left between them. The data derive from a study of T-cell reconstitution after alpha-beta-depleted transplantation in children. TCRbeta library preparation incorporated unique molecular identifiers. TCRdb called the PCR reads again in MiXCR, with one record for every CDR3 protein. The sample holds fewer than 120,000 distinct CDR3 sequences; 10% to 13% are singletons and the top ten take around 8.5%. The sequence was collected from a human donor who donated a stem cell graft to a child with acute lymphoblastic leukemia. V usage is TRBV14 and J usage is TRBJ2-5; perhaps D is TRBD1 or TRBD2 (6 bases each). This specimen was PBMCs from the stem cell graft donor, taken from the stem cell graft. The DNA of the CDR3 is TGTGCCAGCAGCTCACAGGGACTCGGGACCCAGTACTTC. Translating it yields CASSSQGLGTQYF. The full variable domain, completed using reference TRBV14 and TRBJ2-5, is EAGVTQFPSHSVIEKGQTVTLRCDPISGHDNLYWYRRVMGKEIKFLLHFVKESKQDESGMPNNRFLAERTGGTYSTLKVQPAELEDSGVYFCASSSQGLGTQYFGPGTRLLVL.